The 14 T cell receptor beta chains listed next were all sequenced from one sample in a study of T cell responses to AZD1222 COVID-19 vaccine. TCRdb's table, derived via immunoSEQ multiplex PCR, lists solely in-frame clones and lacks some. The repertoire holds over 130,000 clones, with roughly 90% as singletons. The sequencing here drew on peripheral blood, taken on day 0 of AZD1222 vaccination. The receptors were sampled from an adult in good health.

The chain joins TRBV30 to TRBJ1-2, with 9 bases matching TRBD1. The CDR3 is made up of 15 amino acids. CDR1 GTSNPN and CDR2 SVGIG come from the germline V gene (reference sequence). J was trimmed by 8 bases and V by 0 bases; bases with no gene match: 10. The CDR3 DNA reads as TGTGCCTGGAGTGTACTGACAGGGGGGTCAAGCGGCTACACCTTC. This encodes CAWSVLTGGSSGYTF.

V is TRBV27 and J is TRBJ1-4; no clear D. There are 14 residues in the CDR3. V was shortened by 6 bases and J by 0 bases, with 8 bases between the two germline ends. In germline, CDR1 is MNHEY, CDR2 SMNVEV (reference sequence). The CDR3 region has the DNA TGTGCCAGCAGACGACGGCCAACTAATGAAAAACTGTTTTTT. Translating it yields CASRRRPTNEKLFF.

The J gene is TRBJ2-7, the V gene TRBV11-2; TRBD1 is a possible D gene (6 bases). The germline CDR1 and CDR2 sequences are SGHAT and FQNNGV. The CDR3 runs to 13 residues. With 3 bases removed from V and 5 bases from J, the gap between germline ends came to 11 bases. In DNA form, the CDR3 reads TGTGCCAGCAGCTTGGGGGCCCAGAACGAGCAGTACTTC. Protein sequence: CASSLGAQNEQYF.

V gene TRBV29-1 combines with J gene TRBJ1-1; D uncertain. V was cut by 7 bases and J by 1 base, with 13 bases left in between. The CDR3 is 13 residues long. The germline V gene has CDR1 SQVTM and CDR2 ANQGSEA. CDR3: CSAEGRKNTEAFF. For the CDR3, the DNA is TGCAGCGCAGAAGGGAGAAAGAACACTGAAGCTTTCTTT. The full variable domain, completed using reference TRBV29-1 and TRBJ1-1, is SAVISQKPSRDICQRGTSLTIQCQVDSQVTMMFWYRQQPGQSLTLIATANQGSEATYESGFVIDKFPISRPNLTFSTLTVSNMSPEDSSIYLCSAEGRKNTEAFFGQGTRLTVV.

J is TRBJ2-7 and V is TRBV27, with TRBD1 matching over 8 bases. Unmatched junction bases numbered 2, after V lost 3 bases and J lost 4 bases. CDR3 length equals 13 residues. Germline lookup yields CDR1 MNHEY and CDR2 SMNVEV (reference sequence). CDR3 bases: TGTGCCAGCAGTTTTGACAGGGGATACGAGCAGTACTTC. Translated: CASSFDRGYEQYF.

J is TRBJ1-2 and V is TRBV2, with a weak D call TRBD1 (6 bases). V gave up 6 bases and J gave up 4 bases, with 21 bases separating them. This CDR3 has 16 residues. Germline values: CDR1 SNHLY, CDR2 FYNNEI. CDR3: CASSLVPSGGIYGYTF. DNA for the CDR3: TGTGCCAGCAGCCTGGTCCCTTCGGGGGGCATCTATGGCTACACCTTC.

V gene TRBV14 combines with J gene TRBJ2-1; TRBD1 matches 7 bases. From germline, CDR1 is SGHDN and CDR2 FVKESK. V lost 6 bases, J lost 9 bases, and 14 bases stayed unmatched. The CDR3 is 15 residues long. Here the CDR3 DNA reads TGTGCCAGCAGTCGCCGGGACAGTCCGTGGGGTGAGCAGTTCTTC. It yields the protein CASSRRDSPWGEQFF. Full variable domain (rest looked up from reference TRBV14 and TRBJ2-1): EAGVTQFPSHSVIEKGQTVTLRCDPISGHDNLYWYRRVMGKEIKFLLHFVKESKQDESGMPNNRFLAERTGGTYSTLKVQPAELEDSGVYFCASSRRDSPWGEQFFGPGTRLTVL.

The gene calls are TRBV28 and TRBJ1-3; D is possibly TRBD1 (5 bases). V lost 4 bases, J lost 1 base, and 11 bases lay in between. CDR1 and CDR2 from the germline V gene are MDHEN and SYDVKM. The CDR3 sequence is 15 residues long. The CDR3 spells CASSSAGASGNTIYF. In nucleotides, the CDR3 is TGTGCCAGCAGTTCAGCCGGGGCGTCTGGAAACACCATATATTTT.

A few counts support this clone. V is TRBV6-4 and J is TRBJ2-2; D not resolved. Germline values: CDR1 MRHNA, CDR2 SNTAGT. Between the trimmed V and J ends, which lost 0 bases and 8 bases, there was a span of 10 bases. The CDR3 contains 14 residues. Here the CDR3 DNA reads TGTGCCAGCAGTGACTCAGGGCCGGAGGGGGAGCTGTTTTTT. This codes for CASSDSGPEGELFF.

The genes are TRBV15 and TRBJ1-2; D unresolved. Germline V CDR1 and CDR2: LNHNV, YYDKDF (reference sequence). The V end lost 0 bases, the J end lost 8 bases, and 10 bases lay between the germline ends. The CDR3 has 13 residues. CDR3 DNA: TGTGCCACCAGCAGAGACCGGAGGAGAGGCTACACCTTC. This codes for CATSRDRRRGYTF.

This chain joins TRBV4-1 and TRBJ1-1, with 7 nucleotides matching TRBD1. Germline values: CDR1 MGHRA, CDR2 YSYEKL. The CDR3 sequence is 16 residues long. V shed 0 bases, J shed 5 bases, and the junction held 9 bases outside the gene matches. The CDR3 region has the DNA TGCGCCAGCAGCCAAGATCAGGGCACAGGGGTAACTGAAGCTTTCTTT. Amino acids: CASSQDQGTGVTEAFF.

This chain connects TRBV23-1 to TRBJ2-2, with 8 bases lining up with TRBD2. TRBV23-1 qualifies as an ORF whose function is uncertain. The CDR3 is 16 residues long. V lost 0 bases and J lost 3; bases outside the gene matches: 3. CDR3 in amino acids: CASSQSGTRDTGELFF. The CDR3 nucleotides are TGCGCCAGCAGTCAATCGGGGACTAGGGACACCGGGGAGCTGTTTTTT.

This clone occurred once. The rearrangement joins TRBV5-1 to TRBJ1-1; D is undetermined. Germline loops: CDR1 SGHRS, CDR2 YFSETQ. Deletions cut 1 base from V and 1 base from J, with 5 bases between. The length of the CDR3 is 13 residues. In DNA, the CDR3 is TGCGCCAGCAGCTTGTTATCGAACACTGAAGCTTTCTTT. It codes for CASSLLSNTEAFF.

This chain connects TRBV7-9 to TRBJ2-7; maybe TRBD2 (5 bases). This CDR3 has 14 amino acids. Germline CDR1 reads SEHNR; CDR2 reads FQNEAQ (reference sequence). Trimming took 5 bases from V and 3 from J, leaving 14 bases between them. The CDR3 sequence is CASSPGGLGYEQYF. CDR3 sequence (DNA): TGTGCCAGCAGCCCTGGAGGTCTTGGCTACGAGCAGTACTTC. The full variable domain, with the rest looked up from reference TRBV7-9 and TRBJ2-7, is DTGVSQNPRHKITKRGQNVTFRCDPISEHNRLYWYRQTLGQGPEFLTYFQNEAQLEKSRLLSDRFSAERPKGSFSTLEIQRTEQGDSAMYLCASSPGGLGYEQYFGPGTRLTVT.